Following are 21 T cell receptor beta chains from one sample sequenced in a study of vaccination and CD4 T cells after COVID-19. The treatment here: approximately 9-day PBMC culture with coronavirus spike peptide pools or control peptides (ViraFEST assay). No antigen has been identified for these receptors. The Oncomine TCR Beta short-read assay was applied to DNA of cultured CD4+ T cells. TCRdb independently ran MiXCR on the PCR reads; one entry per CDR3 protein. The sample contains about 12,000 distinct CDR3 sequences, roughly 60% of which appear only once. Material: CD4+ T cells from blood, cultured in vitro, obtained before SARS-CoV-2 vaccination. These TCRs come from a human donor who had recovered from COVID-19.

CDR3 protein: CASSLAGANVLTF. In DNA, the CDR3 is TGTGCCAGCAGTTTGGCTGGGGCCAACGTCCTGACTTTC. The rearrangement uses TRBV27 and TRBJ2-6, with D hard to call. The CDR3 has 13 residues. Germline CDR1 and CDR2: MNHEY and SMNVEV (reference sequence). Trimming cost V 3 bases and J 2 bases, with 2 bases left between them.

The V gene is TRBV6-2 or TRBV6-3, the J gene TRBJ2-3, with 7 bases aligning to TRBD2. From germline, CDR1 is MNHEY and CDR2 SVGEGT. This CDR3 is 19 amino acids long. Trimming took 2 bases from V and 3 from J; bases not matched to a gene: 17. The CDR3 spells CASSYPRMVQRGATDTQYF. CDR3 in DNA: TGTGCCAGCAGTTACCCTAGGATGGTCCAGCGGGGAGCTACAGATACGCAGTATTTT.

This sequence joins TRBV12-3 or TRBV12-4 and TRBJ2-7, with 10 bases matching TRBD1. Germline trimming cut 1 base from V and 5 bases from J; bases unmatched to any gene: 2. This CDR3 is 14 amino acids long. CDR3 bases: TGTGCCAGCAGTTTAGGGACAGGGGGTGACGAGCAGTACTTC. This sequence encodes CASSLGTGGDEQYF.

The genes are TRBV28 and TRBJ1-5, with D possibly matching TRBD1 (6 bases). Trimming removed 10 bases at V and 4 bases at J, with 11 bases between. In germline, CDR1 is MDHEN, CDR2 SYDVKM. The CDR3 runs to 12 residues. The CDR3 DNA reads TGTGCCACACGGGGGGCGAATCAGCCCCAGCATTTT. Residues: CATRGANQPQHF.

The chain carries TRBV6-5 and TRBJ1-1; 7 bases map to TRBD1. J was trimmed by 6 bases and V by 4 bases; bases with no gene match: 8. The germline V gene encodes CDR1 MNHEY and CDR2 SVGAGI. There are 14 residues in the CDR3. This CDR3 reads CASSFRDRGSEAFF. The CDR3 DNA follows: TGTGCCAGCAGTTTCCGGGACAGAGGCTCTGAAGCTTTCTTT.

This clonotype was detected a few times. This rearrangement joins TRBV6-1 to TRBJ2-7; D remains ambiguous. The CDR3 is 16 amino acids. Trimming removed 3 bases at V and 11 bases at J, with 26 bases between. Germline V lookup: CDR1 MNHNS, CDR2 SASEGT. The CDR3 is CASSDSGRTFFVSEYF. CDR3 nucleotides: TGTGCCAGCAGTGACTCCGGGCGGACCTTCTTCGTTTCTGAGTACTTC.

This clonotype came up a few times. For the CDR3, the DNA is TGTGCCAGTAGTATTACCCGACCTTTGCGCGGCTACACCTTC. This encodes CASSITRPLRGYTF. The chain joins TRBV19 to TRBJ1-2; unclear D gene. Germline V gene sequence: CDR1 LNHDA, CDR2 SQIVND (reference sequence). There are 14 residues in the CDR3. V gave up 3 bases and J gave up 8 bases, with 16 bases separating them.

This rearrangement joins TRBV12-3 or TRBV12-4 to TRBJ1-6, with a tentative D call TRBD1 (5 bases). The V gene lost 8 bases and the J gene lost 10 bases, with 15 bases spanning the gap. This CDR3 has 13 amino acids. CDR3: CASCEGFASPLHF. CDR3 DNA sequence: TGTGCCAGCTGTGAGGGGTTCGCGTCACCCCTCCACTTT.

This chain's CDR3 is CSARQPRPSSDGYTF. The CDR3 DNA reads TGCAGTGCTAGGCAACCACGGCCCAGCTCTGATGGCTACACCTTC. The rearrangement uses TRBV20-1 and TRBJ1-2; no clear D gene. Germline assignment: CDR1 DFQATT and CDR2 SNEGSKA (reference sequence). This CDR3 region has 15 residues. The ends were cut back, 3 bases at V and 6 bases at J, with 20 bases in the middle.

The chain links TRBV2 to TRBJ1-5; 11 nucleotides line up with TRBD1. V shed 6 bases, J shed 4 bases, and the junction held 2 bases outside the gene matches. This CDR3 has 14 residues. CDR1 is SNHLY, CDR2 FYNNEI, per germline. The CDR3 sequence: CASSRDRGNQPQHF. Here the CDR3 DNA reads TGTGCCAGCAGCCGGGACAGGGGGAATCAGCCCCAGCATTTT.

This chain joins TRBV6-5 and TRBJ1-6; the D is unclear. CDR3 length equals 14 residues. Trimming cost V 2 bases and J 5 bases, with 7 bases left between them. CDR1 MNHEY and CDR2 SVGAGI come from the germline V gene. CDR3 DNA sequence: TGTGCCAGCAGTTACGAGGTGAATAATTCACCCCTCCACTTT. As protein: CASSYEVNNSPLHF.

This clonotype was seen a handful of times. The chain recombines TRBV20-1 with TRBJ2-4; a weak D match, TRBD2 (5 bases). The V gene lost 3 bases and the J gene lost 3 bases, with 12 bases spanning the gap. The CDR3 consists of 14 residues. Germline CDR1 is DFQATT and CDR2 is SNEGSKA (reference sequence). CDR3 region: CSARDWRNKNIQYF. The CDR3 bases are TGCAGTGCTAGGGACTGGCGTAACAAAAACATTCAGTACTTC.

V usage is TRBV19 and J usage is TRBJ1-1, with 9 bases fitting TRBD1. This CDR3 spans 13 amino acids. Trimming cost V 9 bases and J 5 bases; bases outside gene matches: 7. Germline V lookup: CDR1 LNHDA, CDR2 SQIVND (reference sequence). The CDR3 DNA reads as TGTGCCAGCGAGGACAGGGGTTGGACTGAAGCTTTCTTT. Protein sequence: CASEDRGWTEAFF.

The chain uses TRBV7-2 and TRBJ2-1; 10 bases are a match to TRBD2. Germline V CDR1 and CDR2: SGHTA, FQGNSA. After removal of 5 bases from V and 1 base from J, the junction contained 5 bases not matched to a gene. CDR3 length: 16 residues. In DNA, the CDR3 is TGTGCCAGCAGCAGGACTAGCGGTGCTTCCTACAATGAGCAGTTCTTC. Protein sequence: CASSRTSGASYNEQFF.

The rearrangement joins TRBV20-1 to TRBJ2-3; weak D call: TRBD1 (7 bases). This CDR3 is 15 amino acids long. The germline V gene encodes CDR1 DFQATT and CDR2 SNEGSKA (reference sequence). V lost 6 bases and J 3 bases, leaving 19 bases between the germline ends. The CDR3, as DNA: TGCAGTGCCACCAAGGGGGCGGGGCAAACAGATACGCAGTATTTT. It translates to CSATKGAGQTDTQYF.

The chain joins TRBV19 to TRBJ1-1; D unresolved. The V gene lost 5 bases and the J gene lost 1 base, with 20 bases spanning the gap. This CDR3 spans 17 amino acids. The germline V gene has CDR1 LNHDA and CDR2 SQIVND (reference sequence). CDR3 protein: CASSHRARWDPNTEAFF. The CDR3 DNA reads TGTGCCAGTAGTCACCGCGCAAGATGGGATCCGAACACTGAAGCTTTCTTT.

CDR3 DNA: TGTGCCAGCAGTTTGGCAGGTGTCTATGGCTACACCTTC. Encoded protein: CASSLAGVYGYTF. The rearrangement links TRBV6-5 to TRBJ1-2; D unresolved. The V end lost 4 bases, the J end lost 4 bases, and 10 bases lay between the germline ends. The CDR3 is 13 amino acids. The germline V gene encodes CDR1 MNHEY and CDR2 SVGAGI.

There are a few counts of this clonotype. The chain recombines TRBV20-1 with TRBJ2-5; tentative D call: TRBD2 (5 bases). Germline assignment: CDR1 DFQATT and CDR2 SNEGSKA (reference sequence). The CDR3 is 13 residues long. V shed 4 bases and J shed 1 base, with 10 bases lying between them. CDR3 protein: CSATLALQETQYF. Here the CDR3 DNA reads TGCAGTGCTACTTTAGCGCTCCAAGAGACCCAGTACTTC.

The gene calls are TRBV7-2 and TRBJ2-7, with D possibly called TRBD1 or TRBD2 (5 bases each). The CDR3 extends over 12 amino acids. Germline V gene sequence: CDR1 SGHTA, CDR2 FQGNSA. Between the trimmed V and J ends, which lost 1 base and 12 bases, there was a span of 13 bases. The CDR3 here is CASSLGGQGGYF. The CDR3 DNA reads as TGTGCCAGCAGCTTAGGAGGGCAGGGCGGGTACTTC.

This sequence joins TRBV7-2 and TRBJ1-6; no definite D call. Germline V gene data show CDR1 as SGHTA and CDR2 as FQGNSA. Deletions cut 5 bases from V and 16 bases from J, with 12 bases between. The CDR3 has 11 residues. The CDR3 region has the DNA TGTGCCAGCAGCGTTGTCCAGGAACTCCACTTT. As protein: CASSVVQELHF.

This chain links TRBV6-1 with TRBJ1-5; D not certain. V dropped 3 bases and J dropped 10 bases, with 13 bases sitting between them. This CDR3 has 13 residues. Germline V lookup: CDR1 MNHNS, CDR2 SASEGT. The CDR3 is CASSDIRASPQHF. The CDR3 DNA reads TGTGCCAGCAGTGACATACGGGCTAGCCCCCAGCATTTT.